This TCR beta chain was captured in a study of vaccination and CD4 T cells after COVID-19. This clonotype was seen a handful of times. Its target is unknown. There are 18 residues in the CDR3. V lost 3 bases to trimming and J lost 1 base; unmatched junction nucleotides: 14. Germline V gives CDR1 DFQATT, CDR2 SNEGSKA (reference sequence). The Oncomine TCR Beta short-read assay was what sequenced the DNA obtained from cultured CD4+ T cells. TCRdb processed the PCR reads anew with MiXCR; each CDR3 protein has one entry. This table has roughly 18,000 distinct CDR3 sequences, 55% to 70% appearing once. Treatment here: roughly 10-day PBMC culture with coronavirus spike peptide pools or control peptides (ViraFEST assay).

This rearrangement joins TRBV20-1 to TRBJ2-5, with 10 nucleotides matching TRBD2. Sample: CD4+ T cells from blood, cultured in vitro. The receptor comes from a human donor who had recovered from COVID-19. CDR3 sequence: CSASWRGWTSGLQETQYF. The CDR3 DNA sequence: TGCAGTGCTAGCTGGAGGGGGTGGACTAGCGGACTCCAAGAGACCCAGTACTTC.